Listed here are 8 T cell receptor beta chains from one sample, sequenced in a study of T-cell memory formation after mild COVID-19. MiXCR, run by TCRdb on the 5' RACE reads, gives a single entry per CDR3 protein. The profile shows approximately 350,000 distinct CDR3 sequences, 10% to 15% of them singletons. The sample taken for sequencing was PBMCs or a T cell subset sorted from them (not recorded which). These receptors originate from a man younger than 35 who had mild COVID-19 (a few samples of this study predate the infection). Cell type and time point are not known.

The rearrangement joins TRBV25-1 to TRBJ2-5; 13 bases fit TRBD2. Germline assignment: CDR1 MGHDK and CDR2 SYGVNS. The CDR3 totals 14 residues. V was pared by 4 bases and J by 13 bases, with 9 bases of the junction left unmatched. CDR3 nucleotide sequence: TGTGCCAGCAGTGTGCCCGGGACTAGCGGGGTTATGTACTTC. Translated, it gives CASSVPGTSGVMYF.

This clonotype was counted a few times. The V call is TRBV5-1, the J call TRBJ1-5, with D possibly matching TRBD1 (5 bases). V was pared by 0 bases and J by 1 base, with 11 bases between. There are 16 residues in the CDR3. Germline V gene lookup returns CDR1 SGHRS and CDR2 YFSETQ. CDR3 bases: TGCGCCAGCAGCTTGGACCCTCAGGGAAGCAATCAGCCCCAGCATTTT. This gives the protein CASSLDPQGSNQPQHF.

The chain carries TRBV4-1 and TRBJ2-7; the match to TRBD1 covers 7 bases. The CDR3 is 15 amino acids. The V gene end was trimmed by 0 bases and the J gene end by 4 bases; junction bases not matched to a gene: 6. Germline V gives CDR1 MGHRA, CDR2 YSYEKL. The CDR3 bases are TGCGCCAGCAGCCAAGAATCCCCAGGGGGATACGAGCAGTACTTC. It specifies CASSQESPGGYEQYF.

Here the CDR3 reads CASSVSGSSYEQYF. In DNA form, the CDR3 reads TGCGCCAGCAGCGTATCAGGAAGCTCCTACGAGCAGTACTTC. The chain uses TRBV5-1 and TRBJ2-7; D remains ambiguous. The CDR3 length is 14 residues. Trimming took 4 bases from V and 0 from J, leaving 11 bases between them. Germline lookup yields CDR1 SGHRS and CDR2 YFSETQ.

The sample holds many counts of this clonotype. CDR3 sequence: CASTPRRTSGETQYF. The DNA of the CDR3 is TGCGCCAGCACCCCCCGCCGGACTAGCGGAGAGACCCAGTACTTC. The rearrangement joins TRBV5-1 to TRBJ2-5; 10 bases agree with TRBD2. The CDR3 length is 15 residues. Germline values: CDR1 SGHRS, CDR2 YFSETQ. Losses at the gene ends were 6 bases for V and 4 bases for J; bases not matched to a gene: 9. The full variable domain, with the rest looked up from reference TRBV5-1 and TRBJ2-5, is KAGVTQTPRYLIKTRGQQVTLSCSPISGHRSVSWYQQTPGQGLQFLFEYFSETQRNKGNFPGRFSGRQFSNSRSEMNVSTLELGDSALYLCASTPRRTSGETQYFGPGTRLLVL.

The chain uses TRBV5-1 and TRBJ2-5; TRBD1 might be the D (6 bases). Germline V gene sequence: CDR1 SGHRS, CDR2 YFSETQ. V was shortened by 8 bases and J by 2 bases, with 13 bases between the two germline ends. The CDR3 consists of 13 residues. The CDR3 DNA reads as TGCGCCAGTCGGAGACAGGATCAAGAGACCCAGTACTTC. It translates to CASRRQDQETQYF.

The genes are TRBV10-1 and TRBJ2-1; D gene unclear. The CDR3 contains 15 residues. V lost 6 bases and J 0 bases, leaving 12 bases between the germline ends. Germline CDR1 reads WNHNN; CDR2 reads SYGVQD (reference sequence). CDR3 residues: CASSLTPSSYNEQFF. CDR3 nucleotide sequence: TGCGCCAGCAGCCTAACTCCGAGCTCCTACAATGAGCAGTTCTTC.

The J gene is TRBJ2-4, the V gene TRBV14; D could derive from TRBD1 or TRBD2 (5 bases each). Germline assignment: CDR1 SGHDN and CDR2 FVKESK. The CDR3 totals 17 residues. Trimming removed 1 base from V and 3 bases from J, with 16 bases in between. The CDR3 DNA sequence: TGTGCCAGCAGCCAAGGCGAGGGCAGGGTCAGCAAAAACATTCAGTACTTC. It codes for CASSQGEGRVSKNIQYF.